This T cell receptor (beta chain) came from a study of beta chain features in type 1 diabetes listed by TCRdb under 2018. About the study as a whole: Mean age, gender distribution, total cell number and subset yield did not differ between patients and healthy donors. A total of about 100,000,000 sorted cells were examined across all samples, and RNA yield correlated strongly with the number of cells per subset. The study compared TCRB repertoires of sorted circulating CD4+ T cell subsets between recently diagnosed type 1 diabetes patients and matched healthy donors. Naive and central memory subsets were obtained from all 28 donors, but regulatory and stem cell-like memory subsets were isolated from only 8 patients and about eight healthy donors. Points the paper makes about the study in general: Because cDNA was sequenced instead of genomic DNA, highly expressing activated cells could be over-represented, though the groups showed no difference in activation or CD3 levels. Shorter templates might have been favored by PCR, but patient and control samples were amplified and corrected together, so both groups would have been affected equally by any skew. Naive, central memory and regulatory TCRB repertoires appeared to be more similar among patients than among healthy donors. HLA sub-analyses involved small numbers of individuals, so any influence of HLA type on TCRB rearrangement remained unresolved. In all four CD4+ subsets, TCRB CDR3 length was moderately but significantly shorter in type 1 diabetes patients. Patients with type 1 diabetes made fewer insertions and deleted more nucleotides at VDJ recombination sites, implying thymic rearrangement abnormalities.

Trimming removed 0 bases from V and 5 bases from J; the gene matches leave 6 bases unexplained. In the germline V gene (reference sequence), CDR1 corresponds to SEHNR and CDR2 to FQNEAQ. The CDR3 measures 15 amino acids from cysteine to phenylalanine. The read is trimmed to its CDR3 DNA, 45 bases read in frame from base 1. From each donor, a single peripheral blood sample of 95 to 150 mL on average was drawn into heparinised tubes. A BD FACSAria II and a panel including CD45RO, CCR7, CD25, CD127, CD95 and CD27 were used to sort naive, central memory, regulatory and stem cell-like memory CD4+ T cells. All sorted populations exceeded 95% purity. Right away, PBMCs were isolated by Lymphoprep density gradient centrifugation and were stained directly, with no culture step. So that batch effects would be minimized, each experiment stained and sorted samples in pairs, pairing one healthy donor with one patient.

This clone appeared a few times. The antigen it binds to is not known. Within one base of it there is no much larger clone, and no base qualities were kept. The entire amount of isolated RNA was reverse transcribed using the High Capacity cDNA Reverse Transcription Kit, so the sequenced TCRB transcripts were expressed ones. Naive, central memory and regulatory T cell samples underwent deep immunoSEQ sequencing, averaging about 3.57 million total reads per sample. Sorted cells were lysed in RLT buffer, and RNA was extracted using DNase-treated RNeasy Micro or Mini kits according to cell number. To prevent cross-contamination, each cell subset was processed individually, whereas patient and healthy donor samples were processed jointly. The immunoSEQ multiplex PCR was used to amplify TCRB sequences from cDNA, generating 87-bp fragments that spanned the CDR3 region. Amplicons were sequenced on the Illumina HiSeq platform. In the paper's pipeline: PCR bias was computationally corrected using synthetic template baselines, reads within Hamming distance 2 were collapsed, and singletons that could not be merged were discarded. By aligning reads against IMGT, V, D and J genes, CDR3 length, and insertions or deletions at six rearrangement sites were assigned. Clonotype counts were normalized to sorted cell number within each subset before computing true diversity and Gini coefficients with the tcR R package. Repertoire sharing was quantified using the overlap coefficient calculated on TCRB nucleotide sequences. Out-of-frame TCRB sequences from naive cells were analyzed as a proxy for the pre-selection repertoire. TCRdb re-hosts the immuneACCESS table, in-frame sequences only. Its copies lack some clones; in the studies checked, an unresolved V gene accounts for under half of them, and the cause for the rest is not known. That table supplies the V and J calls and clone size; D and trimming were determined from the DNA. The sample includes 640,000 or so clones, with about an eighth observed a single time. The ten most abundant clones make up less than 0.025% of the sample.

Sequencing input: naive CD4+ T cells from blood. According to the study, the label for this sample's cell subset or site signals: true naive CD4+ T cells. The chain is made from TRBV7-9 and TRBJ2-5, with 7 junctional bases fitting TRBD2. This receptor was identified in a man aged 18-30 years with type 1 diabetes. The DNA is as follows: TGTGCCAGCAGCTTAGCCATTACTAGCGAGGAGACCCAGTACTTC. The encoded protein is CASSLAITSEETQYF.